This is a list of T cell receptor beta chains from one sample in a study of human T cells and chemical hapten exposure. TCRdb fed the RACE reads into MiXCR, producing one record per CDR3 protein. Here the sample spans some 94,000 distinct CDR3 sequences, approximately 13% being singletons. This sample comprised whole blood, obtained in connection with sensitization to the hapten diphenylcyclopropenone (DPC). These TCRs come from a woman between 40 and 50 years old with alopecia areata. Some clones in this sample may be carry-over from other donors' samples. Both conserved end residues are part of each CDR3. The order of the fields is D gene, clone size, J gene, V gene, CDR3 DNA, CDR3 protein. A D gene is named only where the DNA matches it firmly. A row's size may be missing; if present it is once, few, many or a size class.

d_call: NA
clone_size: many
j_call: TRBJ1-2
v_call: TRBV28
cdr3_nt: TGTGCCAGCACTTCCCCCCCCCGGCGGGTTGGCGGCTACACCTTC
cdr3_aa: CASTSPPRRVGGYTF

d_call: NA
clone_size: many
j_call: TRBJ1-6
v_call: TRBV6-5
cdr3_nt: TGTGCCAGCAGTGATCGGTGGACGGGTGGAGGACCCCTCCACTTT
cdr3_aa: CASSDRWTGGGPLHF

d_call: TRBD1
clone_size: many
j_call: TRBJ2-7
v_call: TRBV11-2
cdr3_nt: TGTGCCAGCAGCCCGACAGGGGGCCCCTACGAGCAGTACTTC
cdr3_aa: CASSPTGGPYEQYF

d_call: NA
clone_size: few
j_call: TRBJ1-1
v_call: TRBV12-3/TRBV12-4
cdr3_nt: TGTGCCAGCAGTTTAAGGTCTGGCACTGAAGCTTTCTTT
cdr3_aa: CASSLRSGTEAFF

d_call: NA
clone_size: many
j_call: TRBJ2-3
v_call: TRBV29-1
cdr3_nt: TGCAGCGCCCGACTAGATACGCAGTATTTT
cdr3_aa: CSARLDTQYF

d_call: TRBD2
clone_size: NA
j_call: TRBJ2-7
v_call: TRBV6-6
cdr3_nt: TGTGCCAGCAGACACCGACTAGCGGGAGGGCCGGGCGAGCAGTACTTC
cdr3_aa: CASRHRLAGGPGEQYF

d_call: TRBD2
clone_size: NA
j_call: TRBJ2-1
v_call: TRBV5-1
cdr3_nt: TGCGCCAGCAGCTACGAAAGCGGGACCTACTTGGAGCAGTTCTTC
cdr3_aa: CASSYESGTYLEQFF

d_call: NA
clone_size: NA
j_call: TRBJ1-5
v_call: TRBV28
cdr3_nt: TGTGCCAGCGGGCCTCCCCAGCATTTT
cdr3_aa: CASGPPQHF

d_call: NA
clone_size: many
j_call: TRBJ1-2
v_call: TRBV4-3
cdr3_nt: TGCGCCAGCAGCAGCAGCGGCTATGGCTACACCTTC
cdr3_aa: CASSSSGYGYTF

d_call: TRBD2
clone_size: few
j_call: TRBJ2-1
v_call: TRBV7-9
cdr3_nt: TGTGCCAGCAGCTTTAGCGGGGGGCACAATGAGCAGTTCTTC
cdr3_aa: CASSFSGGHNEQFF

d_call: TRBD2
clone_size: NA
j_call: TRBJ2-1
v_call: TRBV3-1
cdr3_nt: TGTGCCAGCAGCCAGGCCCTGGGACTAGCGGGACCCTACAATGAGCAGTTCTTC
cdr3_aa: CASSQALGLAGPYNEQFF

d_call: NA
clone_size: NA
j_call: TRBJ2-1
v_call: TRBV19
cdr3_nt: TGTGCCAGTAACCCGTCGGGGGAGCCCTACAATGAGCAGTTCTTC
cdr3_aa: CASNPSGEPYNEQFF

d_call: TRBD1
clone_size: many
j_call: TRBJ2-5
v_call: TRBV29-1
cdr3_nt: TGCAGCGCCGTTAGACAGGGCCGGGAGACCCAGTACTTC
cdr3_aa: CSAVRQGRETQYF

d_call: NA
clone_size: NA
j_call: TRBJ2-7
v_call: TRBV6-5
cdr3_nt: TGTGCCAGCAGTTCGTTCGCGACGGGAGCCTACGAGCAGTACTTC
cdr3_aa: CASSSFATGAYEQYF

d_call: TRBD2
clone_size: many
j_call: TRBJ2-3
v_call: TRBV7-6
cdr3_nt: TGTGCCAGCAGCCCGATGAGAGCGGGAGTAAGTGGAGATACGCAGTATTTT
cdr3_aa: CASSPMRAGVSGDTQYF

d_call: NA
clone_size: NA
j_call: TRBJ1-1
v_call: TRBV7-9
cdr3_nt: TGTGCCAGCAGCTCACAGAGTCAAGCGGCTGAAGCTTTCTTT
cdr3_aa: CASSSQSQAAEAFF

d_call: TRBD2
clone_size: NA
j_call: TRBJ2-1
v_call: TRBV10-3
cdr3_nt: TGTGCCATCAAAGCGGGAGGAGGATATGAGCAGTTCTTC
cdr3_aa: CAIKAGGGYEQFF

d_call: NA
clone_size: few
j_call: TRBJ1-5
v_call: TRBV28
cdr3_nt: TGTGCCAGCACCCCTGGTGGGGGCTTGGAGCCCCAGCATTTT
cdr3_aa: CASTPGGGLEPQHF

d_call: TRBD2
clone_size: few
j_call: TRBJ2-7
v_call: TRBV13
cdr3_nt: TGTGCCAGCAAAATAACGGGACTAGCGGGAGTAGGCTACGAGCAGTACTTC
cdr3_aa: CASKITGLAGVGYEQYF

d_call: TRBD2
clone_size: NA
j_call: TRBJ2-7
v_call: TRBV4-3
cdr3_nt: TGCGCCAGCAGCCAAGGGCTAGCGGGGATCTACGAGCAGTACTTC
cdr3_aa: CASSQGLAGIYEQYF

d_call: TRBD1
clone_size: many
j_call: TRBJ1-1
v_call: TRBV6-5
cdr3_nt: TGTGCCAGCAGTTACTACAGGGGGGATACTGAAGCTTTCTTT
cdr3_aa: CASSYYRGDTEAFF

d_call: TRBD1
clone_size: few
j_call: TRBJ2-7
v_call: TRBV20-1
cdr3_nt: TGCAGTGCTAGTCAGGGGGCTTCCTACGAGCAGTACTTC
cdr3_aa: CSASQGASYEQYF

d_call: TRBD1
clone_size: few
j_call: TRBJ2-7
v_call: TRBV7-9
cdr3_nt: TGTGCCAGCAGCTTAGGCCGGGACAGCAGCTACGAGCAGTACTTC
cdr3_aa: CASSLGRDSSYEQYF

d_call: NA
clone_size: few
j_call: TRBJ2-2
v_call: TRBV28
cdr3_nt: TGTGCCAGCAGTTTAGTCGGGGAGCTGTTTTTT
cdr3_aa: CASSLVGELFF

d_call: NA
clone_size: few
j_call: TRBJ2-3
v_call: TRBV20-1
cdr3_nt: TGCAGTGCGCCTCTAGCAAGAAGCACAGATACGCAGTATTTT
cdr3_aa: CSAPLARSTDTQYF

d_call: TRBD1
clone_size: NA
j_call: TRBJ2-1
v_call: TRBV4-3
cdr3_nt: TGCGCCAGCAGCCAGGGGACAGGGGGCTTTTTCAATGAGCAGTTCTTC
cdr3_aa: CASSQGTGGFFNEQFF

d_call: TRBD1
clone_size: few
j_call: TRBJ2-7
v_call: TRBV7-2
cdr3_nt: TGTGCCAGCAGCCTCAAACAACAGGGGTACGAGCAGTACTTC
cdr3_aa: CASSLKQQGYEQYF

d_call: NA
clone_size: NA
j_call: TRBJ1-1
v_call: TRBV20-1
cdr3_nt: TGCAGTGCTTATCCATTGAACACTGAAGCTTTCTTT
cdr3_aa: CSAYPLNTEAFF

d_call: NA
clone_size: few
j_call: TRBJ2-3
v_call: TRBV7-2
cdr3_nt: TGTGCCAGCAGCTCTTTATTAGATACGCAGTATTTT
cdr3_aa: CASSSLLDTQYF

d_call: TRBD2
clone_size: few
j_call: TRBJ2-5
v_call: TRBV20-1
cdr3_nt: TGCAGTGCTAGGGTGGGAAGCGGGAGCCTACAAGAGACCCAGTACTTC
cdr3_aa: CSARVGSGSLQETQYF

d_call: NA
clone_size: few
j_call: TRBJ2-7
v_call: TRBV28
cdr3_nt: TGTGCCAGCAGCCACAGCCCCTCCTACGAGCAGTACTTC
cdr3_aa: CASSHSPSYEQYF

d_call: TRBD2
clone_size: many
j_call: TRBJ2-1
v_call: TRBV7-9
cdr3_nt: TGTGCCAGCAGCACACTAGCGGCTGGCTACAATGAGCAGTTCTTC
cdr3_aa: CASSTLAAGYNEQFF

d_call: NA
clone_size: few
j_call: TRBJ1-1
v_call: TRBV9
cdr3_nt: TGTGCCAGCAGCGTTAAGGGGAACACTGAAGCTTTCTTT
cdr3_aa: CASSVKGNTEAFF

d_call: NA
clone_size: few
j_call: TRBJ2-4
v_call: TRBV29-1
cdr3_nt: TGCAGCGTTGCTGGACACCTAGCCAAAAACATTCAGTACTTC
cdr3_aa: CSVAGHLAKNIQYF

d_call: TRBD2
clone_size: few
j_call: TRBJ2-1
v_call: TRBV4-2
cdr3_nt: TGTGCCAGCAGCCGAGGGACTAGCGTCAATGAGCAGTTCTTC
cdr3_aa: CASSRGTSVNEQFF

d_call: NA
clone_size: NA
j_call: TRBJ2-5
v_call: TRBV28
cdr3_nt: TGTGCCAGCAGTTTAAGTCTTGGGCCTGAGACCCAGTACTTC
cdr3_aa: CASSLSLGPETQYF

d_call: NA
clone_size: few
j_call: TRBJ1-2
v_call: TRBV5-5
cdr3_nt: TGTGCCAGCAGCTTGGCCAGGTCAAGCGATGGCTACACCTTC
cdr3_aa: CASSLARSSDGYTF

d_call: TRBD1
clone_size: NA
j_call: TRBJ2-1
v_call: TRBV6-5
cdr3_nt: TGTGCCAGCAGCCCCGGGACAGGGGCCACCTACAATGAGCAGTTCTTC
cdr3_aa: CASSPGTGATYNEQFF

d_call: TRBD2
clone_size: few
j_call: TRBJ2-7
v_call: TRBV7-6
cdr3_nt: TGTGCCAGCAGCTTAGCCCCATTTGAGAGCGGGAGGCCATTCTACGAGCAGTACTTC
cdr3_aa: CASSLAPFESGRPFYEQYF

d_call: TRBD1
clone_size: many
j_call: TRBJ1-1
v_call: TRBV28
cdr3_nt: TGTGCCAGCAGTTCGGGACAGGGGAACACTGAAGCTTTCTTT
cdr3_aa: CASSSGQGNTEAFF

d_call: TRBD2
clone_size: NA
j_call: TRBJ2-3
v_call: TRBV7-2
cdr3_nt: TGTGCCAGCACCGCCCGGACTAGCGGGAACACAGATACGCAGTATTTT
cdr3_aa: CASTARTSGNTDTQYF

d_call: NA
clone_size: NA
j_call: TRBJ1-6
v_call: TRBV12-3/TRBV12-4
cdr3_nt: TGTGCCAGCAGTTCTACAGGGTATCGATCACCCCTCCACTTT
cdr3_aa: CASSSTGYRSPLHF

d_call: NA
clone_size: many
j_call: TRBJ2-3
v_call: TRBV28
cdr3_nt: TGTGCCAGCAGTCCGTTCAGTCAGGCGCAGTATTTT
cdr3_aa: CASSPFSQAQYF

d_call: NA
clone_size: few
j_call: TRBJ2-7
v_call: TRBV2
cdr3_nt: TGTGCCAGCGGGTTAGAAGGGCAAGGGGTCTACGAGCAGTACTTC
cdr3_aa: CASGLEGQGVYEQYF

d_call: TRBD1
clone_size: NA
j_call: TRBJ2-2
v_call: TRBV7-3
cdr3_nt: TGTGCCAGCAGCTTAAGGGGACAGGGGAAGAACACCGGGGAGCTGTTTTTT
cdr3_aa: CASSLRGQGKNTGELFF